This T cell receptor (beta chain) was captured by sequencing in a study of blood T cell repertoires in COVID-19. The overall study: Acute and convalescent COVID-19 specimens originated in the United States, Italy and Spain. T cells, B-cell-depleted T cells, or PBMCs provided the cDNA or gDNA that served as material.

The V segment lost 2 bases and the J segment 4 bases; nucleotides outside the gene matches: 3. The germline V gene has CDR1 SGHTA and CDR2 FQGNSA. The CDR3 spans 15 residues. Under the authors' procedure: For nucleated cells, counts were estimated from reference gene primer amplification. Method: immunoSEQ multiplex PCR; TCRdb's copy keeps in-frame clones and lacks some. From that table come the V and J calls and clone size; the DNA was used to work out D and trimming. The table records some 190,000 clones, over 70% of them present only once. Those enrolled, adults aged roughly 18 to 89 years, came from 20 to 25 US areas.

This chain links TRBV7-2 with TRBJ2-7, with 12 bases that match TRBD2. The receptor's source is a man between 60 and 70 years old who had been exposed to COVID-19. Sequences were obtained from PBMCs or T cells enriched from blood (not recorded which). The CDR3 bases are TGTGCCAGCAGCTTATGGGGGACTAGCGGGTACGAGCAGTACTTC. It encodes CASSLWGTSGYEQYF.